The 7 T cell receptor beta chains in this list originate from one sample, sequenced in a study of breast tumors, draining lymph nodes, adjacent tissues (dated by TCRdb to about 2016). The library relied on multiplex PCR. Sequenced using an Illumina HiSeq 2000. The raw public data were reprocessed by TCRdb itself: fastp quality trimming at Q25, MiXCR clonotype calling, in-frame beta chains only. Rows are combined by CDR3 protein, so each entry shows the most common genes and DNA. The sample data list some 65,000 distinct CDR3 sequences, and around two fifths of these were observed just once. The ten largest clones capture 8.4% of the sample. Input material: breast tumor tissue. The receptors derive from a female donor with breast cancer. Some clones in this sample may be carry-over from other donors' samples.

This clonotype has a single count. At one end, the junction sequence differs from germline, possibly due to a read error. The chain uses TRBV4-2 and TRBJ1-1; TRBD1 is a possible D gene (5 bases). This CDR3 spans 13 amino acids. Germline V lookup: CDR1 LGHNA, CDR2 YNFKEQ. CDR3 loop: CASSQEGTPEPFF. The CDR3 coding sequence is TGTGCCAGCAGCCAAGAGGGGACCCCTGAACCTTTCTTT.

This clonotype was seen repeatedly, ten times or more. The V and J genes are TRBV12-3 or TRBV12-4 and TRBJ2-5, with 9 nucleotides matching TRBD2. The CDR3 runs to 16 residues. V shed 8 bases and J 7 bases; nucleotides not matched to a gene: 17. In nucleotides, the CDR3 is TGTGCCAGCGGGGACGACGCGGGGGGGCCGTTCGGGACCCAGTACTTC. Translated: CASGDDAGGPFGTQYF.

The sample holds many counts of this clonotype. The rearrangement joins TRBV7-9 to TRBJ1-6; D is ambiguous. The V end lost 5 bases, the J end lost 4 bases, and 15 bases lay between the germline ends. Per the germline V gene, CDR1 is SEHNR and CDR2 is FQNEAQ (reference sequence). The CDR3 covers 16 residues. CDR3 protein: CASSPSGQSYNSPLHF. The DNA for the CDR3 is TGTGCCAGCAGCCCTTCCGGGCAGAGTTATAATTCACCCCTCCACTTT.

The chain links TRBV14 to TRBJ1-3, with a weak D call TRBD1 (6 bases). This CDR3 is 13 amino acids long. Germline V lookup: CDR1 SGHDN, CDR2 FVKESK. V lost 4 bases to trimming and J lost 7 bases, with 11 bases between them. In DNA form, the CDR3 reads TGTGCCAGCAGCCGAGACAGGTTGAACACCATATATTTT. Protein: CASSRDRLNTIYF. The entire variable domain, with the rest obtained from reference TRBV14 and TRBJ1-3, is as follows: EAGVTQFPSHSVIEKGQTVTLRCDPISGHDNLYWYRRVMGKEIKFLLHFVKESKQDESGMPNNRFLAERTGGTYSTLKVQPAELEDSGVYFCASSRDRLNTIYFGEGSWLTVV.

In its sample, this clonotype was seen many times. This chain uses TRBV7-2 with TRBJ2-1, with D unclear. This CDR3 is built from 16 residues. Germline V CDR1 and CDR2: SGHTA, FQGNSA. Trimming took off 5 bases at V and 0 bases at J, with 14 bases between the two ends. CDR3 bases: TGTGCCAGCAGCGCGCTAGTCTACCGCTCCTACAATGAGCAGTTCTTC. Translating it yields CASSALVYRSYNEQFF.

This clonotype showed up many times. The chain combines TRBV5-4 with TRBJ2-4, with a weak D call TRBD2 (7 bases). The CDR3 loop spans 14 amino acids. Germline lookup yields CDR1 SGHNT and CDR2 YYREEE (reference sequence). With 4 bases removed from V and 1 base from J, the gap between germline ends came to 9 bases. CDR3 DNA sequence: TGTGCCAGCAGCCGGGGGGCGGCCAAAAACATTCAGTACTTC. This translates into CASSRGAAKNIQYF.

This clonotype showed up many times. The rearrangement joins TRBV7-2 to TRBJ2-5; TRBD1 might be the D (5 bases). V dropped 1 base and J dropped 3 bases, with 9 bases sitting between them. The germline V gene has CDR1 SGHTA and CDR2 FQGNSA. This CDR3 has 14 residues. Written as DNA, the CDR3 is TGTGCCAGCAGCTTAGAGGGGTGGGAAGAGACCCAGTACTTC. Translation gives CASSLEGWEETQYF.